In this sample, the clone carrying this TCR beta chain turned up once. Its antigen is unidentified. This may arise from a read error, as a much more abundant clone is one base away. This record belongs to a study of T cells in Graves' hyperthyroidism and ophthalmopathy. Trimming cost V 4 bases and J 10 bases; bases outside gene matches: 10. The CDR3 is 15 amino acids. CDR1 and CDR2 (germline): MNHEY, SVGAGI. From RNA transcripts, TCR beta CDR3 regions were amplified. Researchers ran a first-round RT-PCR on the TCR CDR3 using the HTBI primer set. One entry per CDR3 protein, called by TCRdb with MiXCR from the multiplex PCR reads. This sample yields around 420,000 distinct CDR3 sequences, of which roughly 15% are seen a single time; 5.3% belongs to the top ten. Findings and limits, study-wide: Stable hyperthyroidism and ophthalmopathy were separated using 13 V-J signatures.

The source of this sequence is a woman aged 18-30 years with Graves' hyperthyroidism. This chain links TRBV6-5 with TRBJ2-1; 10 nucleotides agree with TRBD1. The sequenced material came from blood. This chain's CDR3 is CASSSGQGDSYEQFF. For the CDR3, the DNA is TGTGCCAGCAGTTCCGGACAGGGGGACTCCTACGAGCAGTTCTTC.